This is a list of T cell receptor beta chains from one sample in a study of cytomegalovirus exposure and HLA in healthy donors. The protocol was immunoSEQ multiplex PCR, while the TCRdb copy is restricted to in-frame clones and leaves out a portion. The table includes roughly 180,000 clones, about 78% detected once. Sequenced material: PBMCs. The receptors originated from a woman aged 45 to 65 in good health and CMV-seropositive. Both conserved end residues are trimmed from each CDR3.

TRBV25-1	ASSGEAGGLKNIQY
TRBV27	ASSLGQVGTEAF
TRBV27	ASSFRGLNTEAF
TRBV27	ASSPLGGHEQF
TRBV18	ASSPMVTGGHNEQF
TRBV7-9	ASSYSGRYGYT
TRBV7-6	ASSLEGGRAF
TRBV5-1	ASSLGGISNQPQH
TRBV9	ASSVGCRDFSNQPQH
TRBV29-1	SVQGNVDRGGGYT
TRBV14	ASSLLQGGGGYT
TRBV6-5	ASSYGTGNTEAF
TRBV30	AWSGTGWNTDTQY
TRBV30	AWSVGTGTGNTIY
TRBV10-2	ASSETGVEETQY
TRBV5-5	ASSLPPSYEQY
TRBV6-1	ASSLTGVMNTEAF
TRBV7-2	ASSLGLHETQY
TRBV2	ASTWDRGYEQY
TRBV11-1	ASSFDSSYGYT
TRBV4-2	ASSQDIIGQTRNYGYT
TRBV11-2	ASSLVAGAGGAELF
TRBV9	ASSPDRVDYGYT
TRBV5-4	ASSLDLAGPHGYT
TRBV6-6	ACAGSSYNSPLH
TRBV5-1	ASSSQKLTQDSGNTIY
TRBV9	ASSVAPNPDQPQH
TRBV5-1	ASSAGTGLGGYT
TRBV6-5	ASSRGISNQPQH
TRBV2	ASSSTGYT
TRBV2	ARMREDYGYT
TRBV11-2	ASSLKGDTEAF
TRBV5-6	ASSLPGQGPDSGANVLT
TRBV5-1	ASSFGTGGSTEAF
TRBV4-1	ASSQDRGDTQY
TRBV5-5	ASSVQASNYGYT
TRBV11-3	ASSRDSGSPLH
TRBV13	ASSSGVHEQY
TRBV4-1	ASSQGGRGSSSGGASYNEQF
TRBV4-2	ASSQAGLGAYEQY
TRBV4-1	ASSHLGTGYGYT
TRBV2	ASIGGINQPQH
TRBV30	AWSVRVSETQY
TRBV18	ASSLRKGAEAF
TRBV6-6	ASSRGSGVETQY
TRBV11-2	ASSLGASSREETQY
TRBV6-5	ASSYGQATSGNTIY
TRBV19	ATISGGSGNTIY
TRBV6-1	ASCRDRDQPQH